The 8 T cell receptor beta chains listed next were all sequenced from one sample in a study of post-analysis software for immune sequencing data. General study findings and limits: A few TRBV segments (TRBV5-6, TRBV5-1 and TRBV20-1 among them) occurred more frequently in patients than in controls.

Each TCR beta cDNA library carried unique molecular identifiers. A single record per CDR3 protein comes from TCRdb applying MiXCR to the PCR reads. This sample has about 820,000 distinct CDR3 sequences, with approximately 50% found just once. Antigens for these TCRs are unknown. The sequenced material came from blood. Receptor source: a girl aged 5 to 17 with multiple sclerosis.

The DNA of the CDR3 is TGTGCCAGCAGTATACCGTACTCGAACACTGAAGCTTTCTTT. Protein: CASSIPYSNTEAFF. This chain joins TRBV12-3 or TRBV12-4 and TRBJ1-1; D gene ambiguous. This CDR3 has 14 amino acids. V was cut by 5 bases and J by 1 base, with 11 bases left in between.

This clonotype occurred a few times. This chain uses TRBV5-1 with TRBJ2-7; 12 bases line up with TRBD2. The CDR3 is made up of 16 amino acids. Germline CDR1 is SGHRS and CDR2 is YFSETQ. The V gene end was trimmed by 2 bases and the J gene end by 3 bases; junction bases not matched to a gene: 6. CDR3 in amino acids: CASSFGRLAGVYEQYF. CDR3 nucleotides: TGCGCCAGCAGCTTCGGACGACTAGCGGGAGTCTACGAGCAGTACTTC.

Here the CDR3 reads CSVAGTRLSSYNEQFF. The CDR3 DNA follows: TGCAGCGTTGCGGGGACCCGACTTAGCTCCTACAATGAGCAGTTCTTC. The rearrangement links TRBV29-1 to TRBJ2-1, with D perhaps being TRBD1 or TRBD2 (5 bases each). Trimming stripped 4 bases from V and 0 bases from J, with 16 bases between. The germline gives CDR1 SQVTM, CDR2 ANQGSEA. This CDR3 has 16 amino acids.

This chain uses TRBV29-1 with TRBJ2-1, with 13 positions matching TRBD2. Trimming removed 6 bases from V and 10 bases from J; junction bases left unmatched: 9. From germline, CDR1 is SQVTM and CDR2 ANQGSEA. CDR3 length: 14 residues. CDR3 sequence reads: CSVLTGTSGNEQFF. The CDR3 coding sequence is TGCAGCGTCCTGACCGGGACTAGCGGGAACGAGCAGTTCTTC.

The chain is built from TRBV5-1 and TRBJ1-2; TRBD1 might be the D (5 bases). The V gene lost 3 bases and the J gene lost 6 bases, with 12 bases spanning the gap. CDR1 and CDR2 (germline): SGHRS, YFSETQ. The length of the CDR3 is 13 residues. This CDR3 is CASSSRDGDGYTF. CDR3 DNA: TGCGCCAGCAGCTCACGGGACGGAGATGGCTACACCTTC.

There are many counts of this clonotype. The chain recombines TRBV7-9 with TRBJ2-7; possible D gene TRBD2, 5 bases. The germline V gene encodes CDR1 SEHNR and CDR2 FQNEAQ (reference sequence). V was shortened by 5 bases and J by 0 bases, with 8 bases between the two germline ends. The CDR3 is 13 amino acids. CDR3: CASSPSGSYEQYF. CDR3 DNA: TGTGCCAGCAGCCCAAGCGGCTCCTACGAGCAGTACTTC.

The rearrangement uses TRBV3-1 and TRBJ2-1; TRBD1 matches at 7 bases. Germline V gene lookup returns CDR1 LGHDT and CDR2 YNNKEL (reference sequence). V shed 3 bases, J shed 4 bases, and the junction held 3 bases outside the gene matches. The CDR3 extends over 14 amino acids. The DNA for the CDR3 is TGTGCCAGCAGCCATGGACAGGCATACAATGAGCAGTTCTTC. The encoded protein is CASSHGQAYNEQFF.

This clonotype was observed a handful of times. The genes are TRBV7-9 and TRBJ1-2; D is undetermined. The CDR3 runs to 16 residues. CDR1 SEHNR and CDR2 FQNEAQ come from the germline V gene (reference sequence). V was cut by 5 bases and J by 0 bases, with 16 bases left in between. DNA for the CDR3: TGTGCCAGCAGCCCCCTGGGGTCAGTAGCTAACTATGGCTACACCTTC. Translated: CASSPLGSVANYGYTF.